The following is a TCR beta chain sequence with its context. This clonotype occurred many times. There is no known antigen for this receptor. The record has no base qualities; no much larger clone is one base away. The TCR beta CDR3 regions were amplified from RNA transcripts. A first-round RT-PCR of the TCR CDR3 used the HTBI primer set with the Qiagen OneStep RT-PCR kit. A second multiplex PCR round built the libraries, followed by size selection and purification. Libraries were sequenced paired-end with 100 bp reads on an Illumina HiSeq2000. The source study handled its data this way. Raw data were processed with SOAPnuke, discarding reads with adapters, uncalled bases, mean Phred below 15, or no exact constant-primer or identifier match. COPE v1.2.5 was used to merge high-quality paired reads, and clonotypes were defined as unique nucleotide sequences. Clonotypes were aligned to IMGT TRBV, TRBD and TRBJ reference segments using MiTCR v1.1. The analysis included only V-J combinations with a frequency above 0.0001, which together covered 98% to 99.2% of the repertoires. A TCS score was defined as the ratio between F50 (clonal expansion) and ExV (chaos), using BLOSUM62-based TCRdist between CDR3 peptides within each V-J. Welch's t-statistics and random forest reduced roughly 530 V-J features to around 14, which were used in a naive Bayes classifier (R e1071). Thyroid-blood repertoire similarity was quantified with the Morisita-Horn index. TCRdb trimmed the raw reads at Q25, called clones with MiXCR and kept productive beta chains. Rows are unified per CDR3 protein, each entry keeping the most common DNA and genes. These V and J calls rely on TCRdb rather than the paper's analysis. In this sample the table shows hundreds of thousands of distinct CDR3 sequences, less than 45% of which occur a single time. The ten largest account for less than 9% of the sample.

This specimen belongs to a study of T cells in Graves' hyperthyroidism and ophthalmopathy (dated by TCRdb to the late 2010s). Broadly, across the study: To identify TCR V-J signatures that set the groups apart, the researchers used a discovery cohort of about a hundred patients, made up of 40 to 45 with Graves' ophthalmopathy and about 55 with stable Graves' hyperthyroidism. An independent validation cohort of 18 to 20 hyperthyroidism patients and approximately 17 patients who later progressed to ophthalmopathy tested prospective prediction of ophthalmopathy. For training and testing, the 100 or so patients in the discovery cohort were randomly divided in a 7:3 ratio. Thyroid tissue and blood T-cell repertoires from more than five Graves' hyperthyroidism patients were also compared in the study. Following sampling, methimazole starting at 30 mg daily was given to hyperthyroidism patients, and high-dose intravenous methylprednisolone was given to ophthalmopathy patients. TCR Vbeta CDR3 sequencing of fewer than 150 peripheral blood samples (roughly 43 ophthalmopathy, 75 or so hyperthyroidism and approximately 17 progressor patients) is reported in the paper. What the work shows at the level of the full study, not this receptor alone: Most expanded thyroid clonotypes (frequency above 0.001) were also detected in blood, a finding suggesting that blood repertoires may reflect thyroid immune responses. No statistical method was used to set the sample size in advance, and investigators knew the group allocation. During validation, the model predicted progression to ophthalmopathy a median of about 6.5 months ahead of onset, with 70.59% sensitivity and around 73% specificity. Ophthalmopathy was separated from stable hyperthyroidism by a 13 V-J signature model, with 87.88% sensitivity and about 81% specificity obtained in cross-validation and 80%/75% obtained in testing.

Germline trimming amounts to 8 bases on V and 7 bases on J, with 11 as the count of junction bases outside the gene matches. Its CDR3 holds 15 amino acids, cysteine through phenylalanine. The only DNA kept is the CDR3, 45 bases in frame from the first base. CDR1 and CDR2 are drawn from the germline V gene: SGHTA, FQGNSA. Any patient with an uncontrolled infection, another autoimmune disease, pregnancy or lactation was excluded. Diagnoses were established on the basis of clinical symptoms, serum thyroxine and TRAb, thyroid ultrasound, and orbital computed tomography. Total RNA was extracted with Trizol reagent, and quality was checked on an Agilent 2100 Bioanalyzer.

This TCR derives from an adult man with Graves' disease, either hyperthyroidism or ophthalmopathy (not recorded which). The chain uses TRBV7-2 and TRBJ1-5; 10 middle bases align to TRBD1. Sequencing was done on a sample of peripheral blood or thyroid tissue (not recorded which). In nucleotides, the sequence is TGTGCCAGCGGGACAGGGGCTTTGGTCCTACAGCCCCAGCATTTT. It codes for CASGTGALVLQPQHF.